One T cell receptor (beta chain) is described in this entry. Its antigen is unknown. It was with unique molecular identifiers that the TCRbeta library was prepared. TCRdb fed the PCR reads into MiXCR, producing one record per CDR3 protein. The repertoire holds over 450,000 distinct CDR3 sequences, about 10% seen once, with 2% to 2.5% in the top ten. The sample originates from a study of T-cell reconstitution after alpha-beta-depleted transplantation in children. Whole-study findings and limits: Diversity and T-cell counts at one year after transplant derived mostly from new T cells. High day-60 TCRbeta diversity in some patients came from surviving recipient T cells and thymic progenitors.

The length of the CDR3 is 17 residues. The trim removed 5 bases at V and 1 base at J, leaving 11 bases unmatched. This clonotype was sampled from a child aged 2 to 9 with inherited bone marrow failure, due to receive a stem cell transplant. The sequenced sample was PBMCs, obtained before TCRalphabeta/CD19-depleted stem cell transplant. This chain joins TRBV12-3 or TRBV12-4 and TRBJ2-3, with 8 bases fitting TRBD2. CDR3 sequence reads: CASSRIPLLAGTDTQYF. The CDR3 DNA reads as TGTGCCAGCAGTCGCATCCCTTTACTAGCGGGCACAGATACGCAGTATTTT.